These 6 T cell receptor beta chains originate from one sample sequenced in a study of cytomegalovirus exposure and HLA in healthy donors. It was with 60 Vbeta and 13 Jbeta primers that the PCR ran. Sequencing used immunoSEQ multiplex PCR; TCRdb keeps in-frame clones, though not all of them. The repertoire holds fewer than 200,000 clones, with approximately 80% as singletons. The specimen was PBMCs. Receptors originate from a woman between 35 and 50 years old in good health and CMV-seropositive.

The V and J genes are TRBV11-2 and TRBJ1-1; the D gene is possibly TRBD1 (6 bases). V lost 3 bases to trimming and J lost 4 bases, with 9 bases between them. CDR1 SGHAT and CDR2 FQNNGV come from the germline V gene. The CDR3 length is 13 residues. As DNA, the CDR3 is TGTGCCAGCAGCTTGAACAGGGTCACTGAAGCTTTCTTT. It translates to CASSLNRVTEAFF.

This chain links TRBV30 with TRBJ2-7, with D tentatively TRBD1 (6 bases). CDR3 length equals 14 residues. From germline, CDR1 is GTSNPN and CDR2 SVGIG (reference sequence). The DNA of the CDR3 is TGTGCTGCTACTGACAGGCTACTCCACTACGAGCAGTACTTC. This gives the protein CAATDRLLHYEQYF.

This chain joins TRBV11-3 and TRBJ2-1, with 9 bases fitting TRBD2. The V gene end was trimmed by 3 bases and the J gene end by 4 bases; junction bases not matched to a gene: 7. Germline V gene lookup returns CDR1 SGHNT and CDR2 YENEEA. CDR3 size: 16 residues. The CDR3 coding sequence is TGTGCCAGCAGCTTCAAAGGACTAGCGCCATACAATGAGCAGTTCTTC. The encoded protein is CASSFKGLAPYNEQFF.

Of note for this clone: The junction and the germline gene differ at one end; a read error may be behind it. The CDR3 DNA sequence: TGTGCCAGCAGCGTAGCGGGGACTGCCTCTAGAAACACCATATATTTT. Protein sequence: CASSVAGTASRNTIYF. This chain joins TRBV9 and TRBJ1-3, with D possibly TRBD1 on 5 matching bases. The germline gives CDR1 SGDLS, CDR2 YYNGEE. The CDR3 has 16 residues.

This clone has more than one count but fewer than ten. This chain links TRBV5-4 with TRBJ2-2; 12 positions agree with TRBD2. This CDR3 is 17 amino acids long. The V and J ends lost 4 bases and 1 base, in that order; junction bases with no gene match: 5. CDR1 and CDR2 from the germline V gene are SGHNT and YYREEE (reference sequence). CDR3 in DNA: TGTGCCAGCAGCCGCTCGACTAGCGGGAGGAACACCGGGGAGCTGTTTTTT. Translating gives CASSRSTSGRNTGELFF.

The rearrangement joins TRBV10-3 to TRBJ2-7; the D gene is possibly TRBD2 (6 bases). The V end was cut by 5 bases, the J end by 3 bases, with 11 bases between. The germline gives CDR1 ENHRY, CDR2 SYGVKD. This CDR3 is 13 amino acids long. CDR3 DNA: TGTGCCATCAGTCCGGGACTGATCTACGAGCAGTACTTC. Its protein is CAISPGLIYEQYF.